This T cell receptor (beta chain) emerged from a study of blood T cell repertoires in COVID-19. This CDR3 contains 15 residues. Germline CDR1 reads SGHRS; CDR2 reads YFSETQ. V trimming: 4 bases; J trimming: 4 bases; junction bases outside the gene matches: 5. Per the authors' pipeline: For nucleated cells, counts were estimated from reference gene primer amplification. Using immunoSEQ multiplex PCR, the repertoire was profiled, and TCRdb retains in-frame clones only, with some absent. V, J and clone size are those of that table, while D and trimming were read from the DNA. This table has approximately 110,000 clones, approximately 81% appearing once. Seattle patient enrollment occurred during active infection, with longitudinal follow-up thereafter.

Input material: peripheral blood. The rearrangement joins TRBV5-1 to TRBJ2-3; 11 bases agree with TRBD1. The sequence derives from an elderly man with COVID-19, enrolled during active disease. This CDR3 reads CASSAGTGGADTQYF. The CDR3 bases are TGCGCCAGCAGCGCCGGGACAGGGGGAGCAGATACGCAGTATTTT.